This TCR beta chain is from a study of PD-1 blockade in classical Hodgkin lymphoma (dated by TCRdb to 2020 to 2021). Describing the broader study: Nivolumab dosing was 3 mg/kg intravenously every 2 weeks, continuing until either disease progression or unacceptable toxicity. The study used CyTOF and TCR beta sequencing to define a peripheral blood immune signature of response to PD-1 blockade in classical Hodgkin lymphoma.

The Qiagen DNeasy kit was used to extract genomic DNA both from unsorted PBMCs and from the negatively selected CD4+ and CD8+ fractions. Amplification of TCR beta CDR3 regions was done by immunoSEQ multiplex PCR with primers that anneal to V and J segments. A synthetic immune receptor repertoire was used to minimize amplification bias, and any remaining bias was removed computationally after sequencing. The study's processing was this. Repertoire diversity was quantified as the Shannon entropy index using custom Python scripts. Unsorted, CD4+ and CD8+ repertoires were examined separately, except in combined analyses, for which CD4+ and CD8+ sequences were merged in silico. A clone was considered expanded if an increase in frequency of at least 2-fold after treatment relative to C1D1 was found, and a pseudocount of 0.5 was applied to clones undetected at baseline. Clones with 0 or 1 copy at C1D1 were defined as singleton clones, while clones with 2 or more copies were defined as non-singleton clones. Clones expanded in unsorted samples were annotated as CD4+, CD8+ or unknown by matching protein sequences in sorted samples from the same patient. Diversity changes from C1D1 to C4D1 were tested in paired samples using Wilcoxon tests. TCRdb provides this immuneACCESS table in a form limited to in-frame rearrangements. Some clones are lacking; in checked studies, under half of them reflect an unresolved V gene, and why the rest are absent is not known. V and J calls plus clone size are reproduced from that table; the DNA served to infer D and trimming. For this sample there are 100,000 or so clones; 85% to 90% appear just once. Clones ranked in the top ten supply 5.5% to 8.5% of the sample.

The time point label for this specimen denotes: cycle 2 day 1 (C2D1) of nivolumab. Every trial patient had relapsed after autologous stem cell transplantation, and cohorts A, B and C differed in prior brentuximab vedotin exposure. A total of 50 to 70 patients with relapsed/refractory classical Hodgkin lymphoma made up the trial cohort, and each patient's best overall response was complete response, partial response or progressive disease. In the multi-cohort phase II CheckMate 205 trial, trial patients received single-agent nivolumab. An independent review committee assessed best overall response by applying the 2007 International Working Group response criteria. Trial PBMCs were collected just before the start of nivolumab (C1D1) and during therapy at cycle 2 day 1 and cycle 4 day 1. After peripheral blood was drawn into 8 mL Vacutainer Cell Preparation Tubes, PBMCs were isolated by centrifugation and then cryopreserved.

The full study reports these points: Among trial patients, those achieving complete response had baseline diversity similar to that of newly diagnosed patients, while diversity was significantly lower in partial responders and progressors. Lower diversity was observed in patients in whom nivolumab was started less than 1 year after ASCT, and these patients were excluded from later analyses so that confounding by immune reconstitution would be avoided. Only a single clinical trial cohort was studied, and what caused the repertoire differences, possibly disease activity or prior therapy, remained undefined. Baseline TCR diversity was reported to be lower in newly diagnosed patients than in healthy donors, and even lower in relapsed/refractory patients. By C4D1, a significant rise was seen in CD4+ TCR diversity but not in CD8+ TCR diversity (p=0.0027 vs p=0.16), and the rise was most apparent among complete responders (p=0.02).

This clone was recorded once. Its antigen remains undetermined. No base quality information exists; no much larger clone differs at one position. The source of this sequence is a human donor with classical Hodgkin lymphoma. The sample in question was peripheral blood mononuclear cells (PBMCs), obtained before the second cycle of nivolumab.

The CDR3 region reads CATSRDRPYSNQPQHF. The DNA sequence is given as TGTGCCACCAGCAGAGATCGACCTTATAGCAATCAGCCCCAGCATTTT. The sequence links TRBV15 to TRBJ1-5; the D gene cannot be named for sure. CDR1 and CDR2, per the germline V gene (reference sequence), are LNHNV and YYDKDF. Trimming removed 0 bases from V and 0 bases from J, leaving 9 bases between the germline ends. Its CDR3 holds 16 amino acids, cysteine through phenylalanine. The read is trimmed to its CDR3 DNA, 48 bases read in frame from base 1.